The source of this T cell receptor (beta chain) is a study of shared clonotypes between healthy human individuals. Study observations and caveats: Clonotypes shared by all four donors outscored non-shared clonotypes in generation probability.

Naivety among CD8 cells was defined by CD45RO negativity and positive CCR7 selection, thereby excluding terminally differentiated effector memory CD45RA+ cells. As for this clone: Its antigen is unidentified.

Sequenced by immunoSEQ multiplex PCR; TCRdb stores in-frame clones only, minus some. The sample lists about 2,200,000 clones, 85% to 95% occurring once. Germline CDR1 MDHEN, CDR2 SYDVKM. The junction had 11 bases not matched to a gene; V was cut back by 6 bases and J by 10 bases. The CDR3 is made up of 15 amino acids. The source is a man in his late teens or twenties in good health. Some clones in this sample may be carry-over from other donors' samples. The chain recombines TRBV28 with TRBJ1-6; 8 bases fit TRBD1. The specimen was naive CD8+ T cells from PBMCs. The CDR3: CASSATGDGGSPLHF. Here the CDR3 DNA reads TGTGCCAGCAGCGCGACAGGGGATGGGGGGTCACCCCTCCACTTT.